One sample yielded the 21 T cell receptor beta chains listed below, sequenced in a study of control samples from healthy donors and cancer patients. Assay used: immunoSEQ multiplex PCR; TCRdb lists only in-frame clones, some missing. The sample has 150,000 to 200,000 clones; about 90% are singletons. Material for sequencing was blood. These receptor sequences come from a woman in her forties or fifties in good health.

The chain carries TRBV7-9 and TRBJ2-4; D uncertain. The V gene's germline CDR1 is SEHNR and CDR2 FQNEAQ (reference sequence). The CDR3 is made up of 15 amino acids. Trimming left V 5 bases short and J 7 bases short, with 18 bases between. CDR3 region: CASSDRTNNLNIQYF. In DNA form, the CDR3 reads TGTGCCAGCAGCGACCGGACCAATAATTTGAACATTCAGTACTTC. Full variable domain (rest looked up from reference TRBV7-9 and TRBJ2-4): DTGVSQNPRHKITKRGQNVTFRCDPISEHNRLYWYRQTLGQGPEFLTYFQNEAQLEKSRLLSDRFSAERPKGSFSTLEIQRTEQGDSAMYLCASSDRTNNLNIQYFGAGTRLSVL.

The gene calls are TRBV18 and TRBJ2-4; 9 nucleotides align to TRBD1. In germline, CDR1 is KGHSH, CDR2 LQKENI. CDR3 length: 18 residues. Trimming took 3 bases from V and 2 from J; bases not matched to a gene: 11. The CDR3 DNA reads TGTGCCAGCTCACCCCTTCTACTGACAGGGGGAACCAAAAACATTCAGTACTTC. Its protein product is CASSPLLLTGGTKNIQYF. The entire variable domain, with the rest obtained from reference TRBV18 and TRBJ2-4, is as follows: NAGVMQNPRHLVRRRGQEARLRCSPMKGHSHVYWYRQLPEEGLKFMVYLQKENIIDESGMPKERFSAEFPKEGPSILRIQQVVRGDSAAYFCASSPLLLTGGTKNIQYFGAGTRLSVL.

The chain links TRBV4-3 to TRBJ1-5, with D perhaps TRBD1 (5 bases). The CDR3 is made up of 15 amino acids. Trimming took 4 bases from V and 0 from J, leaving 10 bases between them. CDR1 and CDR2 from the germline V gene are LGHNA and YSLEER. DNA for the CDR3: TGCGCCAGCAGCCCTGGGGGGTATAGCAATCAGCCCCAGCATTTT. Its translation: CASSPGGYSNQPQHF.

V and J are TRBV19 and TRBJ2-7; TRBD1 matches at 10 bases. Per the germline V gene, CDR1 is LNHDA and CDR2 is SQIVND (reference sequence). This CDR3 has 14 amino acids. V was pared by 5 bases and J by 4 bases, with 5 bases of the junction left unmatched. The CDR3 DNA reads as TGTGCCAGTAGTGGCGGACAGGGGGAATACGAGCAGTACTTC. Translated, it gives CASSGGQGEYEQYF.

This rearrangement joins TRBV6-2 or TRBV6-3 to TRBJ2-2; D remains ambiguous. The CDR3 spans 13 residues. Trimming took off 4 bases at V and 4 bases at J, with 7 bases between the two ends. The germline V gene encodes CDR1 MNHEY and CDR2 SVGEGT. This chain's CDR3 is CASSSGPTGELFF. CDR3 in DNA: TGTGCCAGCAGTTCCGGGCCCACCGGGGAGCTGTTTTTT.

This clone has only one observation. CDR3 in DNA: TGTGCCAGCAGCCTTGTAGGGACTGAAGCTTTCTTT. It is translated as CASSLVGTEAFF. The rearrangement links TRBV6-5 to TRBJ1-1; the D is unclear. V was clipped by 6 bases and J by 5 bases, with 10 bases between them. This CDR3 is 12 amino acids long. Germline lookup yields CDR1 MNHEY and CDR2 SVGAGI.

This chain joins TRBV14 and TRBJ2-7; possibly TRBD1 for D (6 bases). This CDR3 has 15 amino acids. V lost 4 bases to trimming and J lost 4 bases, with 17 bases between them. Germline assignment: CDR1 SGHDN and CDR2 FVKESK. The CDR3 is CASSRRPGQQYEQYF. CDR3 nucleotide sequence: TGTGCCAGCAGCCGAAGACCCGGACAGCAGTACGAGCAGTACTTC. Full variable domain (remainder filled in from reference TRBV14 and TRBJ2-7): EAGVTQFPSHSVIEKGQTVTLRCDPISGHDNLYWYRRVMGKEIKFLLHFVKESKQDESGMPNNRFLAERTGGTYSTLKVQPAELEDSGVYFCASSRRPGQQYEQYFGPGTRLTVT.

The chain employs TRBV20-1 and TRBJ2-7; 12 bases match TRBD2. Germline CDR1 is DFQATT and CDR2 is SNEGSKA (reference sequence). The CDR3 has 17 residues. J lost 2 bases, V lost 3 bases, and 11 bases had no gene match. This CDR3 reads CSASSGLAGGGAYEQYF. Written as DNA, the CDR3 is TGCAGTGCTAGTAGTGGTCTAGCGGGAGGGGGGGCCTACGAGCAGTACTTC.

The chain employs TRBV28 and TRBJ1-5; D is possibly TRBD1 (5 bases). Between the trimmed V and J ends, which lost 3 bases and 4 bases, there was a span of 13 bases. Germline CDR1 MDHEN, CDR2 SYDVKM. The CDR3 is 15 residues long. CDR3 region: CASSFRVTQNQPQHF. The CDR3 coding sequence is TGTGCCAGCAGTTTCAGGGTTACACAAAATCAGCCCCAGCATTTT.

The rearrangement uses TRBV19 and TRBJ2-5; D may be TRBD1 or TRBD2 (5 bases each). The germline V and J ends were trimmed by 5 bases and 4 bases, with 20 bases remaining between them. Germline-derived CDR1 and CDR2 are LNHDA and SQIVND (reference sequence). The CDR3 runs to 16 residues. In DNA form, the CDR3 reads TGTGCCAGTAGTCCCCCGAGGGGATCTTCGGCAGAGACCCAGTACTTC. It encodes CASSPPRGSSAETQYF.

In regard to this clone: The sample contains more than one DNA sequence encoding this CDR3. The rearrangement joins TRBV5-1 to TRBJ2-5; D call uncertain. The V end lost 0 bases, the J end lost 5 bases, and 2 bases lay between the germline ends. This CDR3 spans 11 amino acids. The germline gives CDR1 SGHRS, CDR2 YFSETQ. The CDR3 sequence is CASSLVETQYF. CDR3 nucleotides: TGCGCCAGCAGCTTGGTGGAGACCCAGTACTTC.

The chain carries TRBV4-3 and TRBJ2-1, with D perhaps matching TRBD2 (5 bases). The germline V gene has CDR1 LGHNA and CDR2 YSLEER. V dropped 4 bases and J dropped 5 bases, with 9 bases sitting between them. CDR3 size: 13 residues. DNA for the CDR3: TGCGCCAGCAGCCGGACTGGGGACAATGAGCAGTTCTTC. Protein: CASSRTGDNEQFF.

This clone appeared a single time. V usage is TRBV6-1 and J usage is TRBJ2-7, with D uncertain. Germline V CDR1 and CDR2: MNHNS, SASEGT. The ends were cut back, 4 bases at V and 3 bases at J, with 19 bases in the middle. CDR3 length: 16 amino acids. CDR3 protein: CASSALTLTFNYEQYF. The CDR3 DNA reads as TGTGCCAGCAGTGCCCTCACACTGACCTTTAACTACGAGCAGTACTTC.

The chain has TRBV20-1 and TRBJ2-3; 7 nucleotides match TRBD1. The CDR3 consists of 15 residues. The J segment lost 0 bases and the V segment lost 4 bases, leaving 7 bases of the junction unmatched. Looked up from germline, CDR1 is DFQATT and CDR2 is SNEGSKA (reference sequence). Here the CDR3 DNA reads TGCAGTGCTATTGACAGGGAAACTAGCACAGATACGCAGTATTTT. Its protein is CSAIDRETSTDTQYF.

V and J are TRBV6-6 and TRBJ2-7, with 7 bases lining up with TRBD2. Trimming at V came to 4 bases and at J to 0 bases, leaving 3 bases not matched to a gene. CDR1 is MNHNY, CDR2 SVGAGI, per germline (reference sequence). CDR3 length equals 14 residues. CDR3 loop: CASSSSGISYEQYF. CDR3 coding DNA: TGTGCCAGCAGTTCCAGCGGGATCTCCTACGAGCAGTACTTC.

This clone was seen once. The chain employs TRBV7-2 and TRBJ2-5; the match to TRBD1 covers 8 bases. Trimming cost V 6 bases and J 5 bases; bases outside gene matches: 5. Per the germline V gene, CDR1 is SGHTA and CDR2 is FQGNSA. This CDR3 contains 13 residues. CDR3 DNA sequence: TGTGCCAGCAGTACAGGGGGTTGGGAGACCCAGTACTTC. It encodes CASSTGGWETQYF.

CDR3: CATSAWGQNYGYTF. CDR3 bases: TGTGCCACCAGTGCGTGGGGACAGAACTATGGCTACACCTTC. The chain recombines TRBV24-1 with TRBJ1-2, with TRBD1 matching over 7 bases. There are 14 residues in the CDR3. Germline V CDR1 and CDR2: KGHDR, SFDVKD. The trim removed 5 bases at V and 2 bases at J, leaving 4 bases unmatched.

The rearrangement links TRBV5-6 to TRBJ1-6, with D possibly being TRBD1 (5 bases). CDR3 size: 15 residues. The V gene's germline CDR1 is SGHDT and CDR2 YYEEEE. The V end lost 0 bases, the J end lost 11 bases, and 15 bases lay between the germline ends. This CDR3 reads CASSLAGTLFPPLHF. The CDR3 coding sequence is TGTGCCAGCAGCTTGGCCGGGACCCTTTTTCCACCCCTCCACTTT.

This clone appeared a single time. V usage is TRBV6-1 and J usage is TRBJ1-2, with 7 bases lining up with TRBD1. The V segment lost 4 bases and the J segment 0 bases; nucleotides outside the gene matches: 11. This CDR3 has 17 residues. Per the germline V gene, CDR1 is MNHNS and CDR2 is SASEGT. The DNA for the CDR3 is TGTGCCAGCAGTGTTCTTCAGTTGGACAGGCCTAACTATGGCTACACCTTC. Protein: CASSVLQLDRPNYGYTF.

The chain combines TRBV6-5 with TRBJ1-1, with D perhaps TRBD1 (6 bases). From germline, CDR1 is MNHEY and CDR2 SVGAGI. Trimming pared 2 bases from V and 5 bases from J, leaving 15 bases between. This CDR3 contains 15 residues. The CDR3 loop reads CASSYMAPGVTEAFF. For the CDR3, the DNA is TGTGCCAGCAGTTACATGGCGCCAGGGGTTACTGAAGCTTTCTTT.

This sequence joins TRBV4-1 and TRBJ2-1; perhaps TRBD2 as D (6 bases). V was clipped by 0 bases and J by 5 bases, with 14 bases between them. CDR1 is MGHRA and CDR2 is YSYEKL in the germline V gene. This CDR3 is built from 16 residues. For the CDR3, the DNA is TGCGCCAGCAGCCAAGATCTGAGACTAGGAAACAATGAGCAGTTCTTC. Translated: CASSQDLRLGNNEQFF.